Reported below is one TCR beta chain. The germline V gene encodes CDR1 GTSNPN and CDR2 SVGIG (reference sequence). There are 15 residues in the CDR3. V lost 5 bases and J 6 bases, leaving 23 bases between the germline ends. Libraries were prepared by immunoSEQ multiplex PCR; TCRdb keeps only in-frame clonotypes and omits some of them. The data hold 150,000 or so clones, with 80% to 90% observed a single time. These data originate in a study of blood T cell repertoires in COVID-19. For the study at large: The samples span acute and convalescent COVID-19 from the United States, Italy and Spain. The analysed material was cDNA or gDNA that came from T cells, B-cell-depleted T cells, or PBMCs.

The genes are TRBV30 and TRBJ2-7; D unresolved. The specimen was peripheral blood. The receptor was derived from a man younger than 30 with COVID-19, enrolled during active disease. CDR3 residues: CAWEGADPTGPEQYF. The CDR3 DNA sequence: TGTGCCTGGGAAGGCGCAGACCCTACGGGTCCCGAGCAGTACTTC.